This T cell receptor beta chain was observed in a study of Graves' ophthalmopathy and Graves' hyperthyroidism. Germline V gene lookup returns CDR1 MNHNS and CDR2 SASEGT. The CDR3 is 14 residues long. V was pared by 7 bases and J by 6 bases, with 15 bases between. CDR3 regions of TCR beta were amplified from RNA transcripts. The first-round RT-PCR employed HTBI primers together with the Qiagen OneStep RT-PCR kit. A multiplex PCR was then performed as the second round. A single record per CDR3 protein comes from TCRdb applying MiXCR to the multiplex PCR reads. Of roughly 380,000 distinct CDR3 sequences detected, 15% appear once; the ten largest clones hold approximately 7%.

V gene TRBV6-1 combines with J gene TRBJ2-2; D possibly uses TRBD1 or TRBD2 (5 bases each). Sequenced: peripheral blood. The TCR was taken from a woman between 18 and 29 years old with stable Graves' hyperthyroidism. Here the CDR3 reads CASKGPQGPGELFF. As DNA, the CDR3 is TGTGCCAGCAAGGGACCCCAAGGTCCCGGGGAGCTGTTTTTT.